The table lists the clone carrying this T cell receptor (beta chain) with a count of one. Its antigen is unidentified. This entry belongs to a study of human T cells and chemical hapten exposure. Study overall: Patients, a majority of them female, were diagnosed with alopecia areata, totalis or universalis.

The CDR3 has 16 residues. Looked up from germline, CDR1 is KGHSH and CDR2 is LQKENI. The ends lost 2 bases at V and 2 bases at J; junction bases unmatched: 6. TCRdb reanalysed the RACE reads using MiXCR and keeps one entry per CDR3 protein. This sample has about 380,000 distinct CDR3 sequences, with around 6% found just once. General study results and limits: Clustering by CDR3 similarity yielded significantly more large clusters from expanded TCRs than controls.

The time point was: patch test 2, 6 weeks after DPC sensitization. Indicated treatment: therapeutic diphenylcyclopropenone sensitization with weekly scalp DPC. Blood sampling occurred before each patch-test application. The sequence was obtained from a woman between 18 and 29 years old with alopecia areata. Some clones in this sample may be carry-over from other donors' samples. This specimen was whole blood, taken in connection with sensitization to the hapten diphenylcyclopropenone (DPC). The rearrangement links TRBV18 to TRBJ2-1, with 7 bases matching TRBD1. The CDR3 sequence: CASSPLGQGAYNEQFF. The CDR3, as DNA: TGTGCCAGCTCACCATTGGGGCAGGGGGCCTACAATGAGCAGTTCTTC.